The 4 T cell receptor beta chains listed next were all sequenced from one sample in a study of T-cell memory formation after mild COVID-19. MiXCR, applied by TCRdb to the 5' RACE reads, yields one record per CDR3 protein. The sample contains about 340,000 distinct CDR3 sequences, around a sixth of which appear only once. What was sequenced was PBMCs or a T cell subset sorted from them (not recorded which). These receptors originate from a man aged 18-30 years who had mild COVID-19 (a few samples of this study predate the infection). Cell type and time point are not known.

The genes are TRBV27 and TRBJ2-1, with TRBD1 as a possible D gene (6 bases). The ends were cut back, 5 bases at V and 0 bases at J, with 14 bases in the middle. CDR1 MNHEY and CDR2 SMNVEV come from the germline V gene (reference sequence). The CDR3 totals 16 residues. CDR3 nucleotide sequence: TGTGCCAGCAGTCTTTTGGGGGCCTTCTCCTACAATGAGCAGTTCTTC. Its protein product is CASSLLGAFSYNEQFF.

There are a few counts of this clonotype. The CDR3 nucleotides read TGTGCCAGCAGTGCGGGACGGAATAATGAAAAACTGTTTTTT. Its protein product is CASSAGRNNEKLFF. The chain recombines TRBV2 with TRBJ1-4, with D possibly being TRBD1 (5 bases). Looked up from germline, CDR1 is SNHLY and CDR2 is FYNNEI. Deletions cut 4 bases from V and 4 bases from J, with 10 bases between. This CDR3 has 14 amino acids.

The rearrangement links TRBV7-2 to TRBJ1-5; the match to TRBD1 covers 12 bases. The CDR3 has 15 amino acids. V was clipped by 5 bases and J by 6 bases; unmatched bases: 5. The germline V gene has CDR1 SGHTA and CDR2 FQGNSA. CDR3 protein: CASSPGQGASQPQHF. DNA for the CDR3: TGTGCCAGCAGCCCGGGACAGGGGGCGAGTCAGCCCCAGCATTTT. Using reference TRBV7-2 and TRBJ1-5 for the parts outside the CDR3, the full variable domain is GAGVSQSPSNKVTEKGKDVELRCDPISGHTALYWYRQSLGQGLEFLIYFQGNSAPDKSGLPSDRFSAERTGGSVSTLTIQRTQQEDSAVYLCASSPGQGASQPQHFGDGTRLSIL.

This clonotype was picked up a small number of times. Here the CDR3 DNA reads TGTGCCAGCAGCTTTACGGGACCGGAGCACGTC. This sequence encodes CASSFTGPEHV. The V and J genes are TRBV5-5 and TRBJ2-7; the D gene could be TRBD1 or TRBD2 (5 bases each). The germline gives CDR1 SGHKS, CDR2 YYEKEE (reference sequence). This CDR3 comprises 11 residues.